A selection of T cell receptor beta chains follows, all from one sample in a study of T-cell memory formation after mild COVID-19. TCRdb fed the 5' RACE reads into MiXCR, producing one record per CDR3 protein. Among 350,000 to 500,000 distinct CDR3 sequences, roughly 18% were seen once, and the ten largest hold under 25%. Sequencing was done on a sample of PBMCs or a T cell subset sorted from them (not recorded which). The receptors come from a young man who had mild COVID-19 (a few samples of this study predate the infection). Cell type and time point are not known. Both conserved end residues are part of each CDR3. Each record gives: V gene, clone size, CDR3 length, J gene, D gene, CDR3 DNA, CDR3 protein. D genes are given only for firm matches. Only some rows state a clone size, as once, few, many or a class for expanded clones.

v_gene: TRBV5-1
abundance: -
len: 15
j_gene: TRBJ2-3
d_gene: -
CDR3nt: TGCGCCAGCAGCTTCCTTGGCAGGGGCGCAGATACGCAGTATTTT
CDR3aa: CASSFLGRGADTQYF

v_gene: TRBV20-1
abundance: few
len: 12
j_gene: TRBJ2-3
d_gene: -
CDR3nt: TGCAGTGCTGGTCGTTTAGCGGATACGCAGTATTTT
CDR3aa: CSAGRLADTQYF

v_gene: TRBV4-1
abundance: many
len: 13
j_gene: TRBJ2-1
d_gene: -
CDR3nt: TGCGCCAGCAGCCAAGAGTCATGGAGTGAGCAGTTCTTC
CDR3aa: CASSQESWSEQFF

v_gene: TRBV11-2
abundance: -
len: 15
j_gene: TRBJ2-3
d_gene: -
CDR3nt: TGTGCCAGCAGCTTAGCCATGAGGGGCACAGATACGCAGTATTTT
CDR3aa: CASSLAMRGTDTQYF

v_gene: TRBV28
abundance: few
len: 13
j_gene: TRBJ2-1
d_gene: -
CDR3nt: TGTGCCAGCAGTTTTCTTAGTTACAATGAGCAGTTCTTC
CDR3aa: CASSFLSYNEQFF

v_gene: TRBV7-3
abundance: few
len: 15
j_gene: TRBJ2-1
d_gene: -
CDR3nt: TGTGCCAGCAGCTTCCCGGGGGTCTCCTACAATGAGCAGTTCTTC
CDR3aa: CASSFPGVSYNEQFF

v_gene: TRBV3-1
abundance: few
len: 15
j_gene: TRBJ2-2
d_gene: -
CDR3nt: TGTGCCAGCAGCCAAGAGGCAGGGGCGGACGGGGAGCTGTTTTTT
CDR3aa: CASSQEAGADGELFF

v_gene: TRBV20-1
abundance: -
len: 13
j_gene: TRBJ1-5
d_gene: -
CDR3nt: TGCAGTGCGACGGTGGGCGGCAATCAGCCCCAGCATTTT
CDR3aa: CSATVGGNQPQHF

v_gene: TRBV25-1
abundance: many
len: 14
j_gene: TRBJ2-3
d_gene: -
CDR3nt: TGTGCCAGCAGTGATCGGCCTAGCACAGATACGCAGTATTTT
CDR3aa: CASSDRPSTDTQYF

v_gene: TRBV20-1
abundance: -
len: 16
j_gene: TRBJ2-5
d_gene: -
CDR3nt: TGCAGTGCTAGAGATCCCTCCCGTGGCAGTCAAGAGACCCAGTACTTC
CDR3aa: CSARDPSRGSQETQYF

v_gene: TRBV5-1
abundance: -
len: 14
j_gene: TRBJ1-2
d_gene: -
CDR3nt: TGCGCCAGCAGCTCTACAGGGCGGCCTGAAGGCTACACCTTC
CDR3aa: CASSSTGRPEGYTF

v_gene: TRBV12-3/TRBV12-4
abundance: few
len: 14
j_gene: TRBJ2-2
d_gene: TRBD1
CDR3nt: TGTGCCAGCAGGAGACAGGGGGGGACCGGGGAGCTGTTTTTT
CDR3aa: CASRRQGGTGELFF

v_gene: TRBV12-3/TRBV12-4
abundance: few
len: 16
j_gene: TRBJ1-4
d_gene: -
CDR3nt: TGTGCCAGCAGTCTGATTGGGGGTGCAACTAATGAAAAACTGTTTTTT
CDR3aa: CASSLIGGATNEKLFF

v_gene: TRBV27
abundance: few
len: 14
j_gene: TRBJ2-1
d_gene: TRBD2
CDR3nt: TGTGCCAGCAGTAATAGCGGGGGGTACAATGAGCAGTTCTTC
CDR3aa: CASSNSGGYNEQFF

v_gene: TRBV19
abundance: few
len: 11
j_gene: TRBJ2-1
d_gene: -
CDR3nt: TGTGCCAGTAGTATGTACCATGAGCAGTTCTTC
CDR3aa: CASSMYHEQFF

v_gene: TRBV13
abundance: -
len: 13
j_gene: TRBJ2-1
d_gene: -
CDR3nt: TGTGCCAGCAGCTCGGGACTCCGGAATGAGCAGTTCTTC
CDR3aa: CASSSGLRNEQFF